This TCR beta chain was found in a study of shared clonotypes between healthy human individuals (dated by TCRdb to the early 2020s). The study in broad terms: The cohort comprised a couple of women and a few men aged 18 to 49 years. Libraries were prepared and TCR repertoires were sequenced by different laboratories using diverse techniques, in order to increase sequencing depth and limit assay-specific biases. For each donor, CD4 naive and CD4 memory were each given three plates, CD8 naive was given two plates, and CD8 memory was given one plate. Between about 0.85 and 8.9 billion PBMCs per donor were obtained by leukapheresis. The study deeply sequenced blood TCR repertoires of about 5 healthy adults to estimate repertoire size and the extent of clonotype sharing between individuals.

With respect to this clone: Its antigen specificity is not known. There are no base qualities to consult, and no much larger clone falls within one base. Within the sample, other DNA sequences also encode this same CDR3.

Donors were healthy HIV-negative adults with no recently reported acute infections or vaccinations. Every donor was a Caucasian adult residing in Nashville, Tennessee, USA. CD4+ T cells were enriched through magnetic negative selection, after which naive cells were positively selected on CD45RA and the remaining negative fraction served as the memory subset. Blood was collected by leukapheresis, and PBMCs were isolated by Ficoll-Histopaque density gradient centrifugation and then cryopreserved in liquid nitrogen vapor phase. Purity and quantity of every magnetically sorted T cell population were checked by analytical flow cytometry. Each sorted fraction had its genomic DNA isolated and then quantified by UV absorbance on a Nanodrop 2000c. Broad study findings and their caveats: Higher generation probabilities were observed for clonotypes shared by all four sorted-subset donors than for non-shared clonotypes. Based on pairwise subsampling, the degree of clonotype sharing among donors was expected to be affected by sequencing depth. When a few donors were compared, the shared fraction of clonotypes was 5% to 6.5% for naive CD4, approximately 3.5% for naive CD8, 2.3% for memory CD4, and 0.35% to 0.4% for memory CD8. Incomplete sequencing was indicated by rarefaction of sorted-subset datasets, despite the large sequencing depth. Only blood was sampled, and tissue TCR repertoires likely differ from those in blood. Because the study included a small number of donors, the genetic and exposure-history diversity represented was limited. Larger estimated clonotype richness was generally found for naive subsets than for memory subsets.

Using the deep immunoSEQ assay, multiplex PCR amplified TCR CDR3 regions from genomic DNA. Genomic DNA extracted from each cell subset was distributed evenly over all wells of several immunoSEQ 96-well plates, and each plate served as one replicate. Each replicate PCR for sorted subsets received approximately 220 ng genomic DNA, equal to tens of thousands of T cell genomes. Purified libraries were quantified with a Qubit 3.0 fluorometer, sized on a Bioanalyzer 2100, and re-quantified with the KAPA Library Quantification kit. Every immunoSEQ 96-well plate was sequenced on a separate single-read 150-cycle Illumina NextSeq 550 flow cell. Per the original workflow: Because the immunoSEQ output held only junctional sequences and lacked quality scores, the filtering could not match the filtering applied to full-length reads. Sequences were annotated with PyIR, a Python wrapper for IgBLAST v1.9, using IMGT germline references to assign V/J genes and CDR3. Reads were removed for weak V/J assignments (E-value above 1e-6), missing CDR3, stop codons, out-of-frame junctions, or ambiguous translated residues. V3J clonotypes were defined as sequences sharing the same inferred V gene, J gene, and CDR3 amino acid sequence. Percentage overlap between repertoires was computed as shared unique clonotypes divided by the size of the smaller repertoire. Repertoire richness was assessed with RTK rarefaction, the Chao1 estimator, and Recon v2.1 estimates of unobserved clonotypes. Generation probabilities were computed with OLGA for all TCRbeta clonotypes obtained by the gDNA method from a few donors. TCRdb carries this immuneACCESS record with in-frame sequences only. Its versions omit some clonotypes, under half of them owing to an unresolved V gene in the studies checked, with the rest unexplained. Clone size and the V and J calls come from that table; the DNA yielded D and trimming. The sample profile shows 2 million to 2.5 million clones; approximately 96% of them were found once. The ten biggest clones cover about 0.13% of the sample.

Clipping removes 6 bases from V and 2 bases from J, with 3 as the unmatched junction base count. Taken from the germline V gene (reference sequence), the CDR1 and CDR2 loops are SEHNR and FQNEAQ. From cysteine to phenylalanine, the CDR3 is 14 amino acids long. Only the CDR3 region is kept as DNA, spanning 42 bases read in frame from base 1. The sequencing sample was made of naive CD4+ T cells sorted from blood. The cell subset or site label of this sample denotes: CD45RA+ positively selected. The chain is made from TRBV7-9 and TRBJ2-7, with TRBD1 identical over 11 junction bases. The TCR comes from a man aged 18 to 30 in good health. The nucleotide sequence reads as follows: TGTGCCAGCAGTCCGGGACAGGGGGCCTACGAGCAGTACTTC. This codes for CASSPGQGAYEQYF.